Each of the 26 T cell receptor beta chains below was sequenced from the same sample in a study of T cells after yellow fever vaccination. TCRdb reanalysed the 5' RACE reads using MiXCR and keeps one entry per CDR3 protein. The sample has about 160,000 distinct CDR3 sequences, around 7.2% seen once. The sequencing used CD4+ T cells sorted from PBMCs, collected 5 to 6 days after the first yellow fever vaccination. These receptor sequences come from a young man who received the YFV17D yellow fever vaccine.

This clonotype has a count of ten or more. J is TRBJ2-1 and V is TRBV24-1, with D perhaps TRBD1 (6 bases). Germline CDR1 and CDR2: KGHDR and SFDVKD. Trimming stripped 3 bases from V and 8 bases from J, with 13 bases between. This CDR3 is built from 14 residues. The CDR3 sequence: CATSDPRGTDEQFF. Written as DNA, the CDR3 is TGTGCCACCAGTGATCCCAGGGGTACCGATGAGCAGTTCTTC.

This clonotype was observed a few times. V and J are TRBV12-3 or TRBV12-4 and TRBJ2-7; 7 bases are shared with TRBD1. After removal of 5 bases from V and 6 bases from J, the junction contained 16 bases not matched to a gene. The CDR3 extends over 16 amino acids. CDR3 residues: CASSPGTEDFLAEQYF. The CDR3 DNA follows: TGTGCCAGCAGTCCGGGGACAGAGGATTTCCTCGCCGAGCAGTACTTC.

At least ten counts were recorded for this clonotype. V and J are TRBV7-6 and TRBJ2-5; 8 nucleotides match TRBD1. The CDR3 contains 16 residues. In germline, CDR1 is SGHVS, CDR2 FNYEAQ. V was clipped by 2 bases and J by 5 bases; unmatched bases: 10. CDR3 sequence (DNA): TGTGCCAGCAGCTTACGACCAGGGGGCGCGGGGGAGACCCAGTACTTC. Residues: CASSLRPGGAGETQYF.

This clonotype was counted a few times. V is TRBV6-1 and J is TRBJ1-4; D possibly corresponds to TRBD1 (6 bases). The V gene lost 8 bases and the J gene lost 7 bases, with 14 bases spanning the gap. From germline, CDR1 is MNHNS and CDR2 SASEGT. The CDR3 extends over 13 amino acids. CDR3 region: CASAQGRAEKLFF. The DNA of the CDR3 is TGTGCCAGCGCTCAGGGGCGGGCTGAAAAACTGTTTTTT.

This clonotype was counted between two and nine times. V gene TRBV7-9 combines with J gene TRBJ1-6; D not resolved. Trimming took 2 bases from V and 8 from J, leaving 10 bases between them. Per germline, CDR1 SEHNR and CDR2 FQNEAQ (reference sequence). CDR3 length equals 14 residues. The CDR3: CASSLMVSYSPLHF. DNA of the CDR3: TGTGCCAGCAGCTTAATGGTCTCATATTCACCCCTCCACTTT. The complete variable domain, with remaining parts taken from reference TRBV7-9 and TRBJ1-6, reads DTGVSQNPRHKITKRGQNVTFRCDPISEHNRLYWYRQTLGQGPEFLTYFQNEAQLEKSRLLSDRFSAERPKGSFSTLEIQRTEQGDSAMYLCASSLMVSYSPLHFGNGTRLTVT.

This clonotype was seen at least ten times. The rearrangement joins TRBV7-2 to TRBJ2-4; D may be TRBD1 (5 bases). Germline V gene data show CDR1 as SGHTA and CDR2 as FQGNSA. Trimming removed 4 bases from V and 0 bases from J, with 13 bases in between. The CDR3 extends over 16 amino acids. CDR3 sequence (DNA): TGTGCCAGCAGCTCTAGGAACAGGCTAGCCAAAAACATTCAGTACTTC. Amino acid sequence: CASSSRNRLAKNIQYF.

At least ten counts were recorded for this clonotype. DNA of the CDR3: TGCAGTGCTCCAAGACTAGCGGGCTACAATGAGCAGTTCTTC. It is translated as CSAPRLAGYNEQFF. The rearrangement joins TRBV20-1 to TRBJ2-1, with 10 nucleotides matching TRBD2. The CDR3 has 14 amino acids. The germline CDR1 and CDR2 sequences are DFQATT and SNEGSKA (reference sequence). J lost 3 bases, V lost 5 bases, and 4 bases had no gene match.

This clonotype was seen many times. The junction departs from the called germline gene at one end, perhaps through a read error. The chain carries TRBV12-3 or TRBV12-4 and TRBJ2-3; TRBD1 or TRBD2 may be the D gene (5 bases each). The CDR3 sequence is 15 residues long. The CDR3 nucleotides read TGTGCCAGCAGGTTAGCCCCGAGAGGGGCAGATACGCAGTATTTT. Its translation is CASRLAPRGADTQYF.

In this sample, this clonotype turned up many times. The rearrangement uses TRBV11-2 and TRBJ2-2; 9 positions match TRBD1. The germline V gene has CDR1 SGHAT and CDR2 FQNNGV. This CDR3 spans 15 amino acids. V lost 5 bases and J lost 5; bases outside the gene matches: 6. The DNA for the CDR3 is TGTGCCAGCAGCCCGGGACAGGGAGTGACCGGGGAGCTGTTTTTT. Protein product: CASSPGQGVTGELFF.

This clonotype occurred many times. The chain combines TRBV3-1 with TRBJ2-3; D gene uncertain. The CDR3 consists of 13 residues. From germline, CDR1 is LGHDT and CDR2 YNNKEL (reference sequence). Deletions cut 3 bases from V and 0 bases from J, with 4 bases between. CDR3 DNA sequence: TGTGCCAGCAGCCAGGCCAGCACAGATACGCAGTATTTT. Protein: CASSQASTDTQYF.

The chain is built from TRBV18 and TRBJ2-5; possible D gene TRBD1, 6 bases. Trimming took 2 bases from V and 5 from J, leaving 9 bases between them. Germline assignment: CDR1 KGHSH and CDR2 LQKENI. This CDR3 is 13 amino acids long. The CDR3 is CASSPKGVETQYF. The CDR3, as DNA: TGTGCCAGCTCACCAAAGGGGGTGGAGACCCAGTACTTC.

The V call is TRBV6-5, the J call TRBJ2-5, with a tentative D call TRBD1 (6 bases). CDR1 and CDR2 from the germline V gene are MNHEY and SVGAGI. The CDR3 is 13 residues long. V dropped 6 bases and J dropped 7 bases, with 15 bases sitting between them. The CDR3 protein is CASSRDTLTTQYF. Written as DNA, the CDR3 is TGTGCCAGCAGCCGGGACACCCTAACGACCCAGTACTTC.

This clonotype has a count of ten or more. The chain employs TRBV19 and TRBJ1-4; TRBD1 matches at 9 bases. The CDR3 sequence is 15 residues long. Germline assignment: CDR1 LNHDA and CDR2 SQIVND (reference sequence). V lost 4 bases, J lost 8 bases, and 8 bases stayed unmatched. CDR3 in DNA: TGTGCCAGTAGTAATCGGGACAGGGTACGAGAAAAACTGTTTTTT. Its translation: CASSNRDRVREKLFF.

The J gene is TRBJ1-6, the V gene TRBV18, with 7 positions matching TRBD1. CDR3 size: 14 residues. The germline gives CDR1 KGHSH, CDR2 LQKENI. V shed 2 bases and J 7 bases; nucleotides not matched to a gene: 2. CDR3 coding DNA: TGTGCCAGCTCACCAACGGACAGGAATTCACCCCTCCACTTT. It translates to CASSPTDRNSPLHF.

In its sample, this clonotype was seen many times. J is TRBJ2-2 and V is TRBV20-1; 10 bases are a match to TRBD2. Trimming took 5 bases from V and 4 from J; bases not matched to a gene: 10. The germline gives CDR1 DFQATT, CDR2 SNEGSKA (reference sequence). This CDR3 contains 16 residues. The CDR3 nucleotides are TGCAGTGCTGGCCCTATAGTAGCGGGGGGCACCGGGGAGCTGTTTTTT. Protein: CSAGPIVAGGTGELFF.

V is TRBV7-9 and J is TRBJ2-5; no clear D. CDR3 length equals 13 residues. The ends were cut back, 5 bases at V and 3 bases at J, with 10 bases in the middle. Germline V lookup: CDR1 SEHNR, CDR2 FQNEAQ (reference sequence). The CDR3 reads CASSPRAEETQYF. In nucleotides, the CDR3 is TGTGCCAGCAGCCCTAGGGCTGAAGAGACCCAGTACTTC.

This clonotype was counted ten times or more. This rearrangement joins TRBV7-8 to TRBJ2-1; D uncertain. V was cut by 5 bases and J by 0 bases, with 11 bases left in between. The CDR3 covers 15 residues. CDR1 and CDR2 from the germline V gene are SGHVS and FQNEAQ. CDR3 sequence (DNA): TGTGCCAGCAGCCCGGCCCGGATCTCCTACAATGAGCAGTTCTTC. Translating it yields CASSPARISYNEQFF. Based on the CDR3 plus reference TRBV7-8 and TRBJ2-1, the full variable domain is GAGVSQSPRYKVAKRGQDVALRCDPISGHVSLFWYQQALGQGPEFLTYFQNEAQLDKSGLPSDRFFAERPEGSVSTLKIQRTQQEDSAVYLCASSPARISYNEQFFGPGTRLTVL.

V is TRBV5-1 and J is TRBJ2-5; possible D gene TRBD1, 5 bases. Looked up from germline, CDR1 is SGHRS and CDR2 is YFSETQ. The germline V and J ends were trimmed by 2 bases and 1 base, with 15 bases remaining between them. The CDR3 has 16 amino acids. CDR3 in DNA: TGCGCCAGCAGCTTAGACCCAGGGTTTGGCCAAGAGACCCAGTACTTC. The encoded protein is CASSLDPGFGQETQYF.

This clonotype was observed a few times. The chain employs TRBV20-1 and TRBJ2-3, with D perhaps given as TRBD1 or TRBD2 (5 bases each). Trimming took off 6 bases at V and 4 bases at J, with 11 bases between the two ends. The length of the CDR3 is 12 residues. Germline CDR1 DFQATT, CDR2 SNEGSKA (reference sequence). CDR3 bases: TGCAGTGCGCCAGGGACCCCAGATACGCAGTATTTT. The encoded protein is CSAPGTPDTQYF.

This clonotype was detected ten times or more. This chain uses TRBV2 with TRBJ1-2, with 8 bases matching TRBD1. J was trimmed by 4 bases and V by 1 base; bases with no gene match: 5. From germline, CDR1 is SNHLY and CDR2 FYNNEI. CDR3 length: 15 residues. CDR3 coding DNA: TGTGCCAGCAGTGAAGGGGGCAGGGGGCCCTATGGCTACACCTTC. It encodes CASSEGGRGPYGYTF.

This clonotype was seen repeatedly, ten times or more. The chain recombines TRBV6-5 with TRBJ1-4; D ambiguous. V was trimmed by 4 bases and J by 4 bases, leaving 22 bases between them. This CDR3 has 18 amino acids. Germline-derived CDR1 and CDR2 are MNHEY and SVGAGI. This chain's CDR3 is CASSWDFRSSAFNEKLFF. The CDR3 DNA follows: TGTGCCAGCAGTTGGGATTTTCGTTCGTCCGCCTTTAATGAAAAACTGTTTTTT.

This clonotype was seen many times. This rearrangement joins TRBV5-1 to TRBJ1-1; D gene uncertain. The CDR3 is 16 residues long. The germline CDR1 and CDR2 sequences are SGHRS and YFSETQ. Deletions cut 1 base from V and 1 base from J, with 14 bases between. The CDR3 region has the DNA TGCGCCAGCAGCTTGCGCGGTAAGAAACGGAACACTGAAGCTTTCTTT. Its protein product is CASSLRGKKRNTEAFF.

Only a few counts were recorded for this clonotype. The chain has TRBV6-5 and TRBJ1-3; weak D call: TRBD1 (5 bases). CDR3 length: 13 residues. V gave up 4 bases and J gave up 5 bases, with 9 bases separating them. Looked up from germline, CDR1 is MNHEY and CDR2 is SVGAGI. The chain's CDR3 is CASSSDRRNTIYF. CDR3 nucleotide sequence: TGTGCCAGCAGTTCCGACAGACGAAACACCATATATTTT.

Only a few counts were recorded for this clonotype. V gene TRBV6-1 combines with J gene TRBJ1-5, with 8 nucleotides matching TRBD1. The CDR3 has 15 residues. The germline V gene has CDR1 MNHNS and CDR2 SASEGT. J was trimmed by 7 bases and V by 6 bases; bases with no gene match: 11. Here the CDR3 reads CASSRQGRGWQPQHF. The CDR3 coding sequence is TGTGCCAGCAGCAGACAGGGGAGGGGTTGGCAGCCCCAGCATTTT.

This clonotype has more than one count but fewer than ten. V and J are TRBV5-4 and TRBJ1-3; a possible D gene is TRBD1 (6 bases). Germline CDR1 reads SGHNT; CDR2 reads YYREEE (reference sequence). This CDR3 comprises 16 residues. The V end lost 2 bases, the J end lost 0 bases, and 12 bases lay between the germline ends. CDR3 sequence (DNA): TGTGCCAGCAGCTTAGGACAGTTGAGCTCTGGAAACACCATATATTTT. Translating it yields CASSLGQLSSGNTIYF.

This clonotype came up many times. The rearrangement joins TRBV7-9 to TRBJ1-1, with a tentative D call TRBD1 (6 bases). Germline CDR1 is SEHNR and CDR2 is FQNEAQ (reference sequence). Trimming stripped 5 bases from V and 2 bases from J, with 15 bases between. The CDR3 sequence is 15 residues long. CDR3 bases: TGTGCCAGCAGCGAGTACAGGGCTTCTAACACTGAAGCTTTCTTT. It codes for CASSEYRASNTEAFF.